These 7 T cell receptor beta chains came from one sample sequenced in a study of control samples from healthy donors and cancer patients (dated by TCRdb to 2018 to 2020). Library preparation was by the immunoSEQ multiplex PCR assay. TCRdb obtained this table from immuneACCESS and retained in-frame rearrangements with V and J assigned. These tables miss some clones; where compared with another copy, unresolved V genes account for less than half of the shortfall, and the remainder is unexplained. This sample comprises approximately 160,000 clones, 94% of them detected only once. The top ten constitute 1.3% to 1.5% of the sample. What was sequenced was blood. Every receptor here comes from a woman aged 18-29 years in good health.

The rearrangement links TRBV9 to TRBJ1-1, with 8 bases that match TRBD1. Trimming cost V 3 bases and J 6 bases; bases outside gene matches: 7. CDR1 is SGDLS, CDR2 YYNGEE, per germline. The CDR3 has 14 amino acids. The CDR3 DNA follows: TGTGCCAGCAGCGCGGGACAGGACACGTCTGAAGCTTTCTTT. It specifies CASSAGQDTSEAFF.

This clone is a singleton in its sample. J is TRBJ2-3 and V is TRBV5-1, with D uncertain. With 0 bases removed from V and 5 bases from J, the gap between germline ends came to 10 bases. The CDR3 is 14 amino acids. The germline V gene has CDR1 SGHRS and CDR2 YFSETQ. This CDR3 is CASSLVARQDTQYF. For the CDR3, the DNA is TGCGCCAGCAGCTTGGTCGCTCGCCAAGATACGCAGTATTTT.

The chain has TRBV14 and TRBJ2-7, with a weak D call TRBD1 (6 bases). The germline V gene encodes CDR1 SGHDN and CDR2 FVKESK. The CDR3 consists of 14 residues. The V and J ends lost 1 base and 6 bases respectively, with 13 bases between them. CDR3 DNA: TGTGCCAGCAGCCAAGGCTCCTCAGGGGCCGAGCAGTACTTC. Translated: CASSQGSSGAEQYF.

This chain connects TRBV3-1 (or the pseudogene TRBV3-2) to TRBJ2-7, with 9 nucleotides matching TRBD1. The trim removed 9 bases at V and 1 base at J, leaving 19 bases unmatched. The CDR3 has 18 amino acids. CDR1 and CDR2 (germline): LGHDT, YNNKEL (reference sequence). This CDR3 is CASGGEDRGKMISYEQYF. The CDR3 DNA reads TGTGCCAGTGGGGGCGAAGACAGGGGGAAGATGATATCCTACGAGCAGTACTTC.

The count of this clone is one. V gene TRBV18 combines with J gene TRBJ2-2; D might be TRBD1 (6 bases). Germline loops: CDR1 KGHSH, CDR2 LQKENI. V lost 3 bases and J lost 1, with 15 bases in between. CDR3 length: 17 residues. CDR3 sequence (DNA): TGTGCCAGCTCACCTCAACCGTACAGGGAGAACACCGGGGAGCTGTTTTTT. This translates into CASSPQPYRENTGELFF.

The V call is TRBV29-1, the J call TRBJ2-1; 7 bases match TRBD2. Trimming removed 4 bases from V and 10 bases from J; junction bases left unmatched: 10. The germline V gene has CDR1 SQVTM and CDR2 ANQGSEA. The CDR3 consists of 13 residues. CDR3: CSVGSAGVTEQFF. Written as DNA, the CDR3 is TGCAGCGTTGGGTCTGCGGGAGTTACCGAGCAGTTCTTC.

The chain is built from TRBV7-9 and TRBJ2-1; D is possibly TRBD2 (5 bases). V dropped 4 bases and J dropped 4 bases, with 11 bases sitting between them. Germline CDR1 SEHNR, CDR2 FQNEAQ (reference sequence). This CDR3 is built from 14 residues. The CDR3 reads CASSSWTGYNEQFF. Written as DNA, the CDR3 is TGTGCCAGCAGCTCTTGGACTGGTTACAATGAGCAGTTCTTC. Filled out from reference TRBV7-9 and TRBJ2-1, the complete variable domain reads DTGVSQNPRHKITKRGQNVTFRCDPISEHNRLYWYRQTLGQGPEFLTYFQNEAQLEKSRLLSDRFSAERPKGSFSTLEIQRTEQGDSAMYLCASSSWTGYNEQFFGPGTRLTVL.